This T cell receptor beta chain was sequenced for a study of T-cell memory formation after mild COVID-19. TCRdb re-called the 5' RACE reads through MiXCR, storing one row per CDR3 protein. The profile shows over 300,000 distinct CDR3 sequences, more than 20% of them singletons. This clonotype was seen only once. No antigen is known for it. V lost 2 bases and J 3 bases, leaving 5 bases between the germline ends. This CDR3 has 13 amino acids. Germline assignment: CDR1 SGHVS and CDR2 FNYEAQ. Study observations and caveats: A second wave expanding day 15 to 37 was CD4+-biased; contracting clones were balanced. Certain responding clones were present in pre-infection memory, suggesting participation of cross-reactive memory.

The source is a man in his late teens or twenties who had mild COVID-19 (a few samples of this study predate the infection). Cell type and time point are not known. The sequenced sample was PBMCs or a T cell subset sorted from them (not recorded which). The chain uses TRBV7-6 and TRBJ1-5; D remains unclear. Here the CDR3 reads CASSLLPNQPQHF. Written as DNA, the CDR3 is TGTGCCAGCAGCTTACTGCCCAATCAGCCCCAGCATTTT.